Listed here are 25 T cell receptor beta chains from one sample, sequenced in a study of T cell repertoires in cytomegalovirus infection. TCRdb recomputed calls from the reads with MiXCR, one row per CDR3 protein. The profile shows 250,000 or so distinct CDR3 sequences, around an eighth of them singletons. The sample consisted of PBMCs. Source of these receptors: a human donor in good health (CMV status not recorded). Some clones in this sample may be carry-over from other donors' samples.

This chain uses TRBV12-3 or TRBV12-4 with TRBJ2-2; D remains ambiguous. Trimming cost V 2 bases and J 0 bases, with 7 bases left between them. CDR3 length: 15 residues. CDR3 DNA sequence: TGTGCCAGCAGTTTACGCAGCGCGAACACCGGGGAGCTGTTTTTT. This sequence encodes CASSLRSANTGELFF.

The chain is built from TRBV11-2 and TRBJ2-5; 8 nucleotides align to TRBD2. Germline V CDR1 and CDR2: SGHAT, FQNNGV. With V trimmed by 4 bases and J by 5 bases, 9 bases remained unmatched. The CDR3 is 15 residues long. Written as DNA, the CDR3 is TGTGCCAGCAGCTACCGAGCGGGGGCGAGGGAGACCCAGTACTTC. Protein: CASSYRAGARETQYF.

This clonotype was counted ten times or more. This sequence joins TRBV6-1 and TRBJ2-3; D possibly corresponds to TRBD2 (6 bases). There are 17 residues in the CDR3. V gave up 5 bases and J gave up 2 bases, with 20 bases separating them. Germline V lookup: CDR1 MNHNS, CDR2 SASEGT. The CDR3 bases are TGTGCCAGCAGTTATGGGTCGGGGGTTTGGGCCACAGATACGCAGTATTTT. Amino acid sequence: CASSYGSGVWATDTQYF.

This clonotype showed up just a few times. This chain links TRBV12-3 or TRBV12-4 with TRBJ2-7; D is perhaps TRBD1 or TRBD2 (5 bases each). The CDR3 sequence is 14 residues long. V lost 6 bases, J lost 0 bases, and 12 bases lay in between. This chain's CDR3 is CASSRGPSSYEQYF. Written as DNA, the CDR3 is TGTGCCAGCAGCCGGGGCCCCAGCTCCTACGAGCAGTACTTC.

This clonotype was seen ten or more times. Mismatch with germline at one junction end may stem from a read error. The CDR3 nucleotides are TGTGCCAGCAGCCTTGGGACAGGGGGCTATGGCTACACCTTC. Protein sequence: CASSLGTGGYGYTF. The genes are TRBV5-1 and TRBJ1-2, with 11 bases identical to TRBD1. The CDR3 runs 14 residues. Germline V gene sequence: CDR1 SGHRS, CDR2 YFSETQ. The whole variable domain, remainder taken from reference TRBV5-1 and TRBJ1-2, is KAGVTQTPRYLIKTRGQQVTLSCSPISGHRSVSWYQQTPGQGLQFLFEYFSETQRNKGNFPGRFSGRQFSNSRSEMNVSTLELGDSALYLCASSLGTGGYGYTFGSGTRLTVV.

This clonotype was recorded a few times. The chain combines TRBV10-3 with TRBJ2-1; 10 bases map to TRBD2. The germline CDR1 and CDR2 sequences are ENHRY and SYGVKD. V shed 6 bases, J shed 3 bases, and the junction held 11 bases outside the gene matches. The CDR3 has 17 amino acids. CDR3: CAISPKTSGNSYNEQFF. As DNA, the CDR3 is TGTGCCATCAGCCCGAAAACTAGCGGGAATAGCTACAATGAGCAGTTCTTC.

The chain employs TRBV20-1 and TRBJ1-2; D remains ambiguous. The CDR3 covers 10 residues. V lost 3 bases and J lost 8, with 7 bases in between. CDR1 is DFQATT and CDR2 is SNEGSKA in the germline V gene (reference sequence). The CDR3 sequence: CSARTGGYTF. The CDR3 coding sequence is TGCAGTGCTAGGACGGGGGGCTACACCTTC.

This clonotype was counted ten times or more. CDR3 in DNA: TGTGCCAGCAGCACTAGTAGGGAGCAGTACTTC. It codes for CASSTSREQYF. V is TRBV7-2 and J is TRBJ2-7; the D gene is possibly TRBD2 (5 bases). The germline gives CDR1 SGHTA, CDR2 FQGNSA. The CDR3 is 11 amino acids. V was pared by 5 bases and J by 7 bases, with 9 bases between. The full variable domain, rest sourced from reference TRBV7-2 and TRBJ2-7, is GAGVSQSPSNKVTEKGKDVELRCDPISGHTALYWYRQSLGQGLEFLIYFQGNSAPDKSGLPSDRFSAERTGGSVSTLTIQRTQQEDSAVYLCASSTSREQYFGPGTRLTVT.

Concerning this clonotype itself: The missing conserved phenylalanine or tryptophan at the end of this CDR3 makes a read error likely. The chain links TRBV28 to TRBJ2-7; 7 bases match TRBD2. The trim removed 8 bases at V and 2 bases at J, leaving 6 bases unmatched. Germline V gene sequence: CDR1 MDHEN, CDR2 SYDVKM. The CDR3 spans 13 residues. In nucleotides, the CDR3 is TGTGCCAGCCTGCGGGAGTATCCCTACGAGCAGTACTTA. It is translated as CASLREYPYEQYL.

This clonotype showed up just once. Without the conserved terminal phenylalanine or tryptophan, this CDR3 likely stems from a read error. The chain has TRBV5-1 and TRBJ2-1; possibly TRBD1 or TRBD2 for D (6 bases each). The germline V gene encodes CDR1 SGHRS and CDR2 YFSETQ. Between the trimmed V and J ends, which lost 4 bases and 0 bases, there was a span of 14 bases. This CDR3 is built from 16 residues. The CDR3 bases are TGCGCCAGCAGCCTGGGAGGACAGAGCTCCTACAATGAGCAGTTCTCC. The encoded protein is CASSLGGQSSYNEQFS.

This clonotype was observed at least ten times. V and J are TRBV7-2 and TRBJ2-3; 8 bases align to TRBD2. The CDR3 has 16 residues. In germline, CDR1 is SGHTA, CDR2 FQGNSA. J lost 1 base, V lost 4 bases, and 7 bases had no gene match. The CDR3 sequence is CASSSGGRGGTDTQYF. The CDR3 nucleotides are TGTGCCAGCAGCTCCGGGGGGCGGGGGGGCACAGATACGCAGTATTTT.

This clonotype has at least ten counts. The chain has TRBV6-2 or TRBV6-3 and TRBJ2-1, with 8 bases fitting TRBD2. Germline trimming cut 4 bases from V and 5 bases from J; bases unmatched to any gene: 10. The CDR3 covers 16 residues. Germline-derived CDR1 and CDR2 are MNHEY and SVGEGT. As DNA, the CDR3 is TGTGCCAGCAGTTCCCCCGGGACTAGTACAGACAATGAGCAGTTCTTC. It encodes CASSSPGTSTDNEQFF.

The table lists this clonotype with many counts. The V and J genes are TRBV28 and TRBJ2-3; TRBD2 matches 9 bases. Germline-derived CDR1 and CDR2 are MDHEN and SYDVKM. CDR3 length: 15 residues. The V gene end was trimmed by 5 bases and the J gene end by 1 base; junction bases not matched to a gene: 4. The CDR3 DNA is TGTGCCAGCAGTGTTGCGGGGGGGGGCACAGATACGCAGTATTTT. This translates into CASSVAGGGTDTQYF.

Ten or more counts support this clonotype. The chain joins TRBV7-2 to TRBJ2-5; either TRBD1 or TRBD2 may supply D (5 bases each). Trimming left V 5 bases short and J 5 bases short, with 18 bases between. CDR1 is SGHTA, CDR2 FQGNSA, per germline. The CDR3 extends over 15 amino acids. The DNA for the CDR3 is TGTGCCAGCAGCGCCGGGGCTACTCGGAGGGAGACCCAGTACTTC. Translated: CASSAGATRRETQYF.

The chain couples TRBV6-2 or TRBV6-3 to TRBJ1-1; the D gene is possibly TRBD1 (6 bases). This CDR3 has 15 residues. Looked up from germline, CDR1 is MNHEY and CDR2 is SVGEGT. V lost 6 bases, J lost 4 bases, and 18 bases lay in between. The CDR3: CASRREGGAGTEAFF. CDR3 nucleotides: TGTGCCAGCAGAAGGGAGGGGGGCGCGGGCACTGAAGCTTTCTTT.

This clonotype was counted at least ten times. The chain employs TRBV7-2 and TRBJ2-7; D is possibly TRBD2 (6 bases). Germline V lookup: CDR1 SGHTA, CDR2 FQGNSA. The CDR3 totals 15 residues. Trimming removed 5 bases from V and 0 bases from J, with 14 bases in between. CDR3 protein: CASSPLGGPSYEQYF. CDR3 DNA: TGTGCCAGCAGCCCCCTGGGGGGACCCTCCTACGAGCAGTACTTC.

This clonotype was seen many times. The chain links TRBV5-1 to TRBJ1-3; no clear D gene. There are 15 residues in the CDR3. Trimming shortened V by 0 bases and J by 0 bases, and 7 bases separated the two germline ends. Germline CDR1 is SGHRS and CDR2 is YFSETQ. DNA of the CDR3: TGCGCCAGCAGCTTGGAAGGGAACTCTGGAAACACCATATATTTT. Residues: CASSLEGNSGNTIYF.

Here the CDR3 DNA reads TGCAGTGTTGGTATGGGGGACCCTCAGCCCCAGCATTTT. Encoded protein: CSVGMGDPQPQHF. The V call is TRBV20-1, the J call TRBJ1-5; TRBD1 might be the D (5 bases). The CDR3 is 13 residues long. Per the germline V gene, CDR1 is DFQATT and CDR2 is SNEGSKA (reference sequence). Trimming shortened V by 7 bases and J by 6 bases, and 16 bases separated the two germline ends.

This clonotype was counted at least ten times. The rearrangement joins TRBV7-9 to TRBJ1-1; tentative D call: TRBD1 (5 bases). This CDR3 is built from 18 residues. Germline V gene lookup returns CDR1 SEHNR and CDR2 FQNEAQ (reference sequence). V lost 5 bases and J 0 bases, leaving 22 bases between the germline ends. CDR3 amino acids: CASSARQGRRIMNTEAFF. In DNA form, the CDR3 reads TGTGCCAGCAGCGCCCGTCAGGGAAGAAGAATCATGAACACTGAAGCTTTCTTT.

This clonotype has a handful of counts. The rearrangement uses TRBV12-3 or TRBV12-4 and TRBJ2-1, with TRBD2 matching over 12 bases. CDR3 size: 16 residues. V shed 6 bases, J shed 7 bases, and the junction held 10 bases outside the gene matches. The CDR3 reads CASSPSSGRAGNEQFF. The DNA of the CDR3 is TGTGCCAGCAGCCCATCTAGCGGGAGGGCCGGGAATGAGCAGTTCTTC.

In its sample, this clonotype was seen many times. The V and J genes are TRBV7-2 and TRBJ1-4; D is unresolved. The CDR3 consists of 14 residues. Per the germline V gene, CDR1 is SGHTA and CDR2 is FQGNSA. The germline V and J ends were trimmed by 2 bases and 0 bases, with 4 bases remaining between them. For the CDR3, the DNA is TGTGCCAGCAGCTTAAGATCAACTAATGAAAAACTGTTTTTT. Translation: CASSLRSTNEKLFF.

This clonotype was seen ten or more times. The V gene is TRBV6-1, the J gene TRBJ2-7; 8 nucleotides match TRBD2. Germline V CDR1 and CDR2: MNHNS, SASEGT. The CDR3 contains 13 residues. Trimming took 8 bases from V and 5 from J; bases not matched to a gene: 8. CDR3 in amino acids: CASARSGSHEQYF. The CDR3 nucleotides are TGTGCCAGCGCCCGGAGCGGGAGCCACGAGCAGTACTTC.

The V call is TRBV14, the J call TRBJ1-1; possibly TRBD1 for D (5 bases). CDR1 and CDR2 from the germline V gene are SGHDN and FVKESK. V shed 4 bases and J shed 4 bases, with 16 bases lying between them. This CDR3 spans 15 amino acids. For the CDR3, the DNA is TGTGCCAGCAGCCCGACCGGAGGGGTGGGCACTGAAGCTTTCTTT. It specifies CASSPTGGVGTEAFF.

This clonotype was counted between two and nine times. The chain joins TRBV29-1 to TRBJ1-1; D unclear. Looked up from germline, CDR1 is SQVTM and CDR2 is ANQGSEA. Trimming left V 6 bases short and J 1 base short, with 9 bases between. The CDR3 is 12 amino acids. The CDR3 DNA reads as TGCAGCGTCTCGACGGGGAACACTGAAGCTTTCTTT. Its translation is CSVSTGNTEAFF.

This clonotype was observed many times. This rearrangement joins TRBV7-3 to TRBJ2-2, with 10 positions matching TRBD2. Germline loops: CDR1 SGHTA, CDR2 FQGTGA. The CDR3 consists of 17 residues. J gave up 5 bases and V 5 bases, and 11 bases lay outside the gene matches. The CDR3 sequence: CASSLEIAGGVTGELFF. CDR3 nucleotides: TGTGCCAGCAGCCTAGAGATAGCGGGAGGTGTAACCGGGGAGCTGTTTTTT.